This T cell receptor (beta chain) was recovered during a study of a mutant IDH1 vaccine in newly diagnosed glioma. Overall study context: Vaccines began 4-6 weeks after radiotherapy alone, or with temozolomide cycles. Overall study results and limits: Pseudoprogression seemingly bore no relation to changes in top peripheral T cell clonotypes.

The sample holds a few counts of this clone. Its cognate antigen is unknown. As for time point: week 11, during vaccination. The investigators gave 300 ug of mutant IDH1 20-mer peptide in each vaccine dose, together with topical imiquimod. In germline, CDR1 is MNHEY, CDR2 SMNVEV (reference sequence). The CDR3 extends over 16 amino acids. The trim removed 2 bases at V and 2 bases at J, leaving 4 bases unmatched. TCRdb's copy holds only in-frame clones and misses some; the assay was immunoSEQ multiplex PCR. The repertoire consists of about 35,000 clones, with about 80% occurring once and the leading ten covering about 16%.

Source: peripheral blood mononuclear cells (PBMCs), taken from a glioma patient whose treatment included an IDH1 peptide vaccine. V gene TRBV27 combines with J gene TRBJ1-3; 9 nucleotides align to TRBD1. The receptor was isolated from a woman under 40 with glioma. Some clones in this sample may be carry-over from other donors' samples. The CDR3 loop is CASSLTWTGAGNTIYF. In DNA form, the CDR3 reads TGTGCCAGCAGTTTAACCTGGACAGGGGCTGGAAACACCATATATTTT.